Listed below are T cell receptor beta chains from one sample, sequenced in a study of Ad26.COV2.S vaccination and SARS-CoV-2 variants. The table came from immunoSEQ multiplex PCR; TCRdb's copy has only in-frame clones and leaves some out. The sample consists of around 370,000 clones, roughly nine tenths of them appearing once. This specimen was peripheral blood, taken after recovery from COVID-19. The source is a human donor who had recovered from COVID-19. CDR3s include the opening cysteine and the closing phenylalanine or tryptophan. Each record gives: CDR3 DNA, CDR3 protein, J gene, V gene, clone size, D gene. The D gene is left open where the match is weak. Clone size is not always given. Where it is, it says once, few, many or a class for expanded clones.

TGTGCCAGCAGTGTTAAGGGGGCGATTGCTGGCTACACCTTC	CASSVKGAIAGYTF	TRBJ1-2	TRBV2	once	TRBD1
TGCAGTGCTACAGGGAACTATGGCTACACCTTC	CSATGNYGYTF	TRBJ1-2	TRBV20-1	NA	NA
TGTGCCAGCAGCTTGGGAGGAGCTAGCGCAGATACGCAGTATTTT	CASSLGGASADTQYF	TRBJ2-3	TRBV5-4	NA	NA
TGTGCCAGCAGCTTAGGCGGGGGGTATGAGCAGTTCTTC	CASSLGGGYEQFF	TRBJ2-1	TRBV11-2	NA	TRBD2
TGCAGCGTTGCAAGAGGGAGGCACACTGAAGCTTTCTTT	CSVARGRHTEAFF	TRBJ1-1	TRBV29-1	NA	NA
TGTGCCAGTAGTATAGGAACTGAAGCTTTCTTT	CASSIGTEAFF	TRBJ1-1	TRBV19	NA	NA
TGTGCCAGCAGCCAATGGTCGGGGGGGGCGCTATACAATGAGCAGTTCTTC	CASSQWSGGALYNEQFF	TRBJ2-1	TRBV3-1/TRBV3-2	NA	TRBD2
TGTGCCAGCAGAGAGGGACAGGTGGGTCAGCCCCAGCATTTT	CASREGQVGQPQHF	TRBJ1-5	TRBV2	NA	TRBD1
TGTGCCAGTAGTATCGGGGGCTCCGGGGCCAACGTCCTGACTTTC	CASSIGGSGANVLTF	TRBJ2-6	TRBV19	NA	NA
TGTGCCAGCAGCCGCTTGGGAGGCGACTCTGGGGCCAACGTCCTGACTTTC	CASSRLGGDSGANVLTF	TRBJ2-6	TRBV7-3	once	NA
TGTGCCAGCACCCGGGGGGTAACTGAAGCTTTCTTT	CASTRGVTEAFF	TRBJ1-1	TRBV2	NA	NA
TGTGCCAGTAGTATAGGGACAAAAATGAACACTGAAGCTTTCTTT	CASSIGTKMNTEAFF	TRBJ1-1	TRBV19	NA	NA
TGCGCCAGCAGTGAGACAGGAACCTACTATGGCTACACCTTC	CASSETGTYYGYTF	TRBJ1-2	TRBV10-1	NA	NA
TGTGCCAGCAGCTTCGGGGGGCATGGTGAAGCTTTCTTT	CASSFGGHGEAFF	TRBJ1-1	TRBV7-9	NA	NA
TGTGCCAGCTCACCCCAGGTTCGGGACAAGAGCTCCTACGAGCAGTACTTC	CASSPQVRDKSSYEQYF	TRBJ2-7	TRBV18	NA	NA
TGTGCCAGCAGTGCGGAGGGTATGAACACTGAAGCTTTCTTT	CASSAEGMNTEAFF	TRBJ1-1	TRBV2	NA	NA
TGTGCCAGCAGTGGAAGACTAGCGCGGATGGCAGATACGCAGTATTTT	CASSGRLARMADTQYF	TRBJ2-3	TRBV27	NA	TRBD2
TGCAGTGCTAGTGGGGGACCCCACTACGAGCAGTACTTC	CSASGGPHYEQYF	TRBJ2-7	TRBV20-1	NA	NA
TGTGCCAGCAGCGTAGTAGCGGGGGGCGGTGGTGAGCAGTTCTTC	CASSVVAGGGGEQFF	TRBJ2-1	TRBV9	NA	TRBD2
TGTGCCAGCAGCTTAAATGGGGTCGACAGGGGAAACACCATATATTTT	CASSLNGVDRGNTIYF	TRBJ1-3	TRBV7-6	once	NA
TGTGCCAGCAGTGAGTCTGGCGGCCACCATCAGCCCCAGCATTTT	CASSESGGHHQPQHF	TRBJ1-5	TRBV2	NA	NA
TGCGCCAGCAGTGATGGGACTAGCGGCAATCAGCCCCAGCATTTT	CASSDGTSGNQPQHF	TRBJ1-5	TRBV10-2	NA	NA
TGTGCTAGTGGTTTGACTAGCGGGGGGGATTTTGAGCAGTTCTTC	CASGLTSGGDFEQFF	TRBJ2-1	TRBV12-5	once	TRBD2
TGTGCCAGTAGTATGGGCGGGGGCGGAGCCTACGAGCAGTACTTC	CASSMGGGGAYEQYF	TRBJ2-7	TRBV19	NA	NA
TGTGCCAGCAGCTTAAACAGGGGGTCCAATCAGCCCCAGCATTTT	CASSLNRGSNQPQHF	TRBJ1-5	TRBV7-2	NA	TRBD1
TGTGCCAGCATGGGCAGCAGTTACAGCTCTGGAAACACCATATATTTT	CASMGSSYSSGNTIYF	TRBJ1-3	TRBV2	few	NA
TGTGCCAGCAGCCGAACAGGGTTACTTAACTATGGCTACACCTTC	CASSRTGLLNYGYTF	TRBJ1-2	TRBV9	NA	NA
TGTGCCAGCAGAAGGGACAGATCCTACGAGCAGTACTTC	CASRRDRSYEQYF	TRBJ2-7	TRBV2	NA	TRBD1
TGTGCCAGCAGCTTAGGTCCTCATTTCACAGGGGATTTTGATGGCTACACCTTC	CASSLGPHFTGDFDGYTF	TRBJ1-2	TRBV13	NA	TRBD1